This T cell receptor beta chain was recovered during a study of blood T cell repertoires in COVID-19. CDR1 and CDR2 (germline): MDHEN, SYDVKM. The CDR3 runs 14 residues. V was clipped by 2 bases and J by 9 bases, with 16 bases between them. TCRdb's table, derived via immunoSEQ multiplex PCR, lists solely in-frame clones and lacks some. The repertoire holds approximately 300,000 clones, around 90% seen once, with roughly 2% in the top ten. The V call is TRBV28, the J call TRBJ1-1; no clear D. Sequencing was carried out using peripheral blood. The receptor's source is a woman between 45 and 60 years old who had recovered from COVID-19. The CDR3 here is CASSLPHKKTKAFF. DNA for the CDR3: TGTGCCAGCAGTTTACCCCACAAGAAAACTAAAGCTTTCTTT.